What follows are 7 T cell receptor beta chains derived from one specimen sequenced in a study of cytomegalovirus exposure and HLA in healthy donors. The PCR had 60 Vbeta and 13 Jbeta primers. Sequencing was performed with immunoSEQ multiplex PCR; in TCRdb, only in-frame clones are kept and a portion is missing. The sample comprises around 170,000 clones, around 80% of which are singletons, and 1.4% rests with the top ten. The sequenced sample was PBMCs. These receptors all come from a girl between 10 and 17 years old in good health and CMV-seropositive.

This chain joins TRBV5-8 and TRBJ1-3; 8 bases match TRBD1. Germline V gene data show CDR1 as SGHTS and CDR2 as YDEGEE. The CDR3 extends over 16 amino acids. The V gene end was trimmed by 4 bases and the J gene end by 4 bases; junction bases not matched to a gene: 10. CDR3 sequence (DNA): TGTGCCAGCAGCGTCGAAGGACAGGGTTCGGGAAACACCATATATTTT. Translated: CASSVEGQGSGNTIYF.

The genes are TRBV5-1 and TRBJ2-1, with 9 bases that match TRBD2. Per the germline V gene, CDR1 is SGHRS and CDR2 is YFSETQ. Trimming at V came to 8 bases and at J to 10 bases, leaving 16 bases not matched to a gene. This CDR3 region has 15 residues. CDR3 nucleotides: TGCGCCAGTCTACTAGCGGGCCTCCGAGGTGACGAGCAGTTCTTC. It encodes CASLLAGLRGDEQFF. The full variable domain, rest sourced from reference TRBV5-1 and TRBJ2-1, is KAGVTQTPRYLIKTRGQQVTLSCSPISGHRSVSWYQQTPGQGLQFLFEYFSETQRNKGNFPGRFSGRQFSNSRSEMNVSTLELGDSALYLCASLLAGLRGDEQFFGPGTRLTVL.

This clone was picked up one time. This rearrangement joins TRBV27 to TRBJ1-5, with TRBD1 matching 9 bases. J was trimmed by 12 bases and V by 0 bases; bases with no gene match: 6. The CDR3 length is 14 residues. CDR1 is MNHEY and CDR2 is SMNVEV in the germline V gene (reference sequence). The CDR3 nucleotides are TGTGCCAGCAGTTTATCGTGGGGGACAGGGTTCCAGCATTTT. It specifies CASSLSWGTGFQHF.

V gene TRBV27 combines with J gene TRBJ2-1; D may be TRBD2 (6 bases). Trimming left V 7 bases short and J 10 bases short, with 23 bases between. The CDR3 has 15 residues. From germline, CDR1 is MNHEY and CDR2 SMNVEV (reference sequence). This chain's CDR3 is CASTLPSRTTTEQFF. As DNA, the CDR3 is TGTGCCAGCACCTTACCCTCCCGGACTACTACAGAGCAGTTCTTC.

V is TRBV6-5 and J is TRBJ1-1; D is unresolved. Trimming left V 0 bases short and J 4 bases short, with 9 bases between. This CDR3 contains 14 residues. In germline, CDR1 is MNHEY, CDR2 SVGAGI. The CDR3 region is CASSYSSGATEAFF. CDR3 coding DNA: TGTGCCAGCAGTTACTCGTCGGGTGCCACTGAAGCTTTCTTT.

The V call is TRBV19, the J call TRBJ2-1; D gene unclear. This CDR3 spans 16 amino acids. V was shortened by 6 bases and J by 4 bases, with 19 bases between the two germline ends. From germline, CDR1 is LNHDA and CDR2 SQIVND (reference sequence). The CDR3 DNA follows: TGTGCCAGTAGCCCTATTGAGACTCCCACGTACAATGAGCAGTTCTTC. Its protein product is CASSPIETPTYNEQFF. The full variable domain, rest sourced from reference TRBV19 and TRBJ2-1, is DGGITQSPKYLFRKEGQNVTLSCEQNLNHDAMYWYRQDPGQGLRLIYYSQIVNDFQKGDIAEGYSVSREKKESFPLTVTSAQKNPTAFYLCASSPIETPTYNEQFFGPGTRLTVL.

Here the CDR3 DNA reads TGTGCCAGCAGTTTAGGTCCCAGAAACTACAATGAGCAGTTCTTC. Translating gives CASSLGPRNYNEQFF. The J gene is TRBJ2-1, the V gene TRBV27; D is undetermined. CDR3 length: 15 amino acids. Germline CDR1 and CDR2: MNHEY and SMNVEV (reference sequence). V gave up 2 bases and J gave up 3 bases, with 11 bases separating them.